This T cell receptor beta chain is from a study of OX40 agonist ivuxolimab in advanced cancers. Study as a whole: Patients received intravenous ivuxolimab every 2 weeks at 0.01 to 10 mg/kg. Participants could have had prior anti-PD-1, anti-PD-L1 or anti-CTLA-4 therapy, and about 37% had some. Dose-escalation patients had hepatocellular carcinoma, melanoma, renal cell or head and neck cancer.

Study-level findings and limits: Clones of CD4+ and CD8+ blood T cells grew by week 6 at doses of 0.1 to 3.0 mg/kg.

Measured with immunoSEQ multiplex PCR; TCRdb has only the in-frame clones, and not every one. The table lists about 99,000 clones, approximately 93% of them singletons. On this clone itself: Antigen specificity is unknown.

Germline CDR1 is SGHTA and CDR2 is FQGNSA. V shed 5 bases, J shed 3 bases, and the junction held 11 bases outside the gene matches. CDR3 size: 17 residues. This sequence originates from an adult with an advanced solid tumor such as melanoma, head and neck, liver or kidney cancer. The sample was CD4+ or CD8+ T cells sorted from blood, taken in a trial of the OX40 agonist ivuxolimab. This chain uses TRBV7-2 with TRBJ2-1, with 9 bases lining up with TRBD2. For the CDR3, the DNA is TGTGCCAGCAGCCCGGGAGCGGGAGGTGCCAGCTACAATGAGCAGTTCTTC. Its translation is CASSPGAGGASYNEQFF.